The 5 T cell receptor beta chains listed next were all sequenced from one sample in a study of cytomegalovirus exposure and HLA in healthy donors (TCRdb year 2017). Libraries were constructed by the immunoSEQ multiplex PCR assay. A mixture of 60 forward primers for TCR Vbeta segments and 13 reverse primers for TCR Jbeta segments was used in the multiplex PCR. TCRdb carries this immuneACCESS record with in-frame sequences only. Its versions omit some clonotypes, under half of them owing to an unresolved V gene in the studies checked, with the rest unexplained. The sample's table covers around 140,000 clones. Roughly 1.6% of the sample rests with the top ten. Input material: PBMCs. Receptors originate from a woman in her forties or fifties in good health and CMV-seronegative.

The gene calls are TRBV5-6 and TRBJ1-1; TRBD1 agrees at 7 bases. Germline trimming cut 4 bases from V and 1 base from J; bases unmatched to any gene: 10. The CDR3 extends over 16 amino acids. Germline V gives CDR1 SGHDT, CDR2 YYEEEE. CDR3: CASSVDRQGPNTEAFF. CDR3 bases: TGTGCCAGCAGCGTAGACCGACAGGGCCCGAACACTGAAGCTTTCTTT.

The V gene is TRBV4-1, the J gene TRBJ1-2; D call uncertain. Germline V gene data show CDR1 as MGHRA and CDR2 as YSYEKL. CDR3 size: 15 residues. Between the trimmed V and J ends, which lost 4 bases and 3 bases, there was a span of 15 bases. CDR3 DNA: TGCGCCAGCAGCCCGGCCGGAGGGAACGACTATGGCTACACCTTC. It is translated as CASSPAGGNDYGYTF.

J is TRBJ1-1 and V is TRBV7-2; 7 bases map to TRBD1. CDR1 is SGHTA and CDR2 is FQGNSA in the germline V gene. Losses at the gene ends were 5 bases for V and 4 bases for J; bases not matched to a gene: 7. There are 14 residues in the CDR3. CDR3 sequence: CASSPQGGPTEAFF. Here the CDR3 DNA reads TGTGCCAGCAGCCCCCAGGGGGGCCCCACTGAAGCTTTCTTT. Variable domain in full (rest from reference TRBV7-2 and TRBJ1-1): GAGVSQSPSNKVTEKGKDVELRCDPISGHTALYWYRQSLGQGLEFLIYFQGNSAPDKSGLPSDRFSAERTGGSVSTLTIQRTQQEDSAVYLCASSPQGGPTEAFFGQGTRLTVV.

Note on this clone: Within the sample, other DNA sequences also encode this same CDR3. For the CDR3, the DNA is TGTGCCAGCAGTTTGGGGGGTTCTTACGAGCAGTACTTC. Amino acids: CASSLGGSYEQYF. The chain couples TRBV27 to TRBJ2-7; D is perhaps TRBD2 (6 bases). V was shortened by 3 bases and J by 4 bases, with 10 bases between the two germline ends. Germline loops: CDR1 MNHEY, CDR2 SMNVEV (reference sequence). CDR3 size: 13 residues.

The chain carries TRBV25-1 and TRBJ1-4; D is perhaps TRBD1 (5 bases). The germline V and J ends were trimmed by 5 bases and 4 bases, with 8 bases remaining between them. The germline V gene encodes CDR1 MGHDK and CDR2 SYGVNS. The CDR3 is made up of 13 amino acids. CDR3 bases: TGTGCCAGCAGTAGACAGCTTAATGAAAAACTGTTTTTT. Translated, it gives CASSRQLNEKLFF.